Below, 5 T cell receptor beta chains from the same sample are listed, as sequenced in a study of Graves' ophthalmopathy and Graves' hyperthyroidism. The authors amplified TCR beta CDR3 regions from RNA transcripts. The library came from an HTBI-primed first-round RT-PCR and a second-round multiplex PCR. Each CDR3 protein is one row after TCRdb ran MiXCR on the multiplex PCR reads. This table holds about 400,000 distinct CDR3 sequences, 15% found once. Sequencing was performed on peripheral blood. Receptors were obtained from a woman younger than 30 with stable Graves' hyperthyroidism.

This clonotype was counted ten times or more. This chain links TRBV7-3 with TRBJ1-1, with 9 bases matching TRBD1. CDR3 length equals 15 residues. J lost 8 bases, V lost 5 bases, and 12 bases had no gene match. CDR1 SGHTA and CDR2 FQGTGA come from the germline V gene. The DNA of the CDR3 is TGTGCCAGCAGCCAAGGGGGACAGGGAAAGGGAGAAGCTTTCTTT. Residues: CASSQGGQGKGEAFF.

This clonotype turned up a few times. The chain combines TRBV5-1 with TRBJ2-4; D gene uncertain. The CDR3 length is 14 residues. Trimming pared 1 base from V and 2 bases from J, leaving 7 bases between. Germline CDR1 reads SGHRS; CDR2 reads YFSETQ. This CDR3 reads CASSLTDSKNIQYF. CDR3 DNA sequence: TGCGCCAGCAGCTTGACGGATTCCAAAAACATTCAGTACTTC.

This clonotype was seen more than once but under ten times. CDR3 sequence (DNA): TGCGCCAGCAGCCAAGACGCCACAGTCTATGGCTACACCTTC. This sequence encodes CASSQDATVYGYTF. This sequence joins TRBV4-1 and TRBJ1-2; no firm D call. The CDR3 is made up of 14 amino acids. Germline V gives CDR1 MGHRA, CDR2 YSYEKL. Trimming shortened V by 0 bases and J by 4 bases, and 9 bases separated the two germline ends.

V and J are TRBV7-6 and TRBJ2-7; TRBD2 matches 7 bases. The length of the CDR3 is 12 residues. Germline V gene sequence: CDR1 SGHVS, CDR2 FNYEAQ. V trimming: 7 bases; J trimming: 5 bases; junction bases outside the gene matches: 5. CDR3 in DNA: TGTGCCAGCAAGGGGAGCGGGAACGAGCAGTACTTC. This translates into CASKGSGNEQYF.

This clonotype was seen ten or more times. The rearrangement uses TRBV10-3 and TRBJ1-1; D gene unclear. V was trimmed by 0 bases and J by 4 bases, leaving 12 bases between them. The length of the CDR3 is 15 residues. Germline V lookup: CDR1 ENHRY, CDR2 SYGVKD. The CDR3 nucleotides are TGTGCCATCAGTGAGTCGGGAATTGAGGGCACTGAAGCTTTCTTT. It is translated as CAISESGIEGTEAFF.